The 18 T cell receptor beta chains listed next were all sequenced from one sample in a study of cytomegalovirus exposure and HLA in healthy donors. Researchers ran the PCR with 60 Vbeta and 13 Jbeta primers. Repertoires were generated with immunoSEQ multiplex PCR, while TCRdb's copy carries only in-frame clones and drops some. The sample yields some 200,000 clones, 9.5% to 15% seen once. Sequencing was carried out using PBMCs. The receptor set was obtained from a man aged 45-60 years in good health and CMV-seropositive.

V is TRBV10-3 and J is TRBJ1-3; 7 bases are a match to TRBD1. This CDR3 is 17 amino acids long. V trimming: 0 bases; J trimming: 3 bases; junction bases outside the gene matches: 8. Per the germline V gene, CDR1 is ENHRY and CDR2 is SYGVKD. The CDR3 spells CAISESSLRQGGNTIYF. The CDR3 DNA follows: TGTGCCATCAGTGAGTCTTCTCTCCGACAGGGTGGAAACACCATATATTTT.

The genes are TRBV19 and TRBJ2-1; no clear D gene. V lost 7 bases to trimming and J lost 4 bases, with 5 bases between them. Germline lookup yields CDR1 LNHDA and CDR2 SQIVND (reference sequence). CDR3 length equals 11 residues. CDR3 amino acids: CASTQYNEQFF. CDR3 sequence (DNA): TGTGCCAGTACACAATACAATGAGCAGTTCTTC.

The rearrangement joins TRBV14 to TRBJ1-1; 9 bases map to TRBD1. This CDR3 contains 18 residues. Germline V gene sequence: CDR1 SGHDN, CDR2 FVKESK. With 4 bases clipped from V and 2 bases from J, the junction kept 14 bases outside the gene matches. CDR3 sequence reads: CASSPRPGTGFINTEAFF. The CDR3 bases are TGTGCCAGCAGCCCCCGACCCGGGACAGGGTTCATCAACACTGAAGCTTTCTTT.

This clone was seen a few times. This chain connects TRBV6-5 to TRBJ2-5, with 7 bases that match TRBD1. Trimming cost V 10 bases and J 1 base; bases outside gene matches: 12. Germline V CDR1 and CDR2: MNHEY, SVGAGI. CDR3 size: 15 residues. Here the CDR3 DNA reads TGTGCCACCCACTATACAGGGGCGTCCCAAGAGACCCAGTACTTC. It codes for CATHYTGASQETQYF.

CDR3 in DNA: TGTGCCAGCGGAGGCAGGGGGACCCCCAACGAGCAGTACGTC. Its translation: CASGGRGTPNEQYV. This chain joins TRBV2 and TRBJ2-7, with 7 bases fitting TRBD1. CDR3 size: 14 residues. V was clipped by 8 bases and J by 5 bases; unmatched bases: 12. The V gene's germline CDR1 is SNHLY and CDR2 FYNNEI.

This chain joins TRBV7-2 and TRBJ1-2, with D possibly TRBD1 on 6 matching bases. Germline lookup yields CDR1 SGHTA and CDR2 FQGNSA. The V gene lost 6 bases and the J gene lost 1 base, with 18 bases spanning the gap. This CDR3 has 16 residues. In DNA, the CDR3 is TGTGCCAGCAGTCCGGACAGCATTCAACTTAACTATGGCTACACCTTC. The encoded protein is CASSPDSIQLNYGYTF.

This clone came up a few times. The junction does not match germline at one end; this may be a read error. The chain employs TRBV10-2 and TRBJ1-1; TRBD1 aligns across 7 bases. Looked up from germline, CDR1 is WSHSY and CDR2 is SAAADI. The CDR3 extends over 14 amino acids. The chain's CDR3 is CASSVDRVNTEAFF. The CDR3 DNA reads as TGCGCCAGCAGTGTAGACAGGGTGAATACTGAAGCTTTCTTT.

The chain employs TRBV28 and TRBJ2-5; 7 positions agree with TRBD1. CDR1 is MDHEN and CDR2 is SYDVKM in the germline V gene. Losses at the gene ends were 1 base for V and 3 bases for J; bases not matched to a gene: 5. The CDR3 covers 15 residues. The CDR3, as DNA: TGTGCCAGCAGTTTATTAGAACAGGGGAAAGAGACCCAGTACTTC. Translation gives CASSLLEQGKETQYF.

The chain is built from TRBV6-5 and TRBJ1-2; unclear D gene. Trimming removed 6 bases at V and 8 bases at J, with 19 bases between. Germline V CDR1 and CDR2: MNHEY, SVGAGI. The CDR3 consists of 14 residues. The CDR3 DNA sequence: TGTGCCAGCAGCCTGCGGAATGGAGTTTTCGGCTACACCTTC. Amino acid sequence: CASSLRNGVFGYTF.

This chain links TRBV6-5 with TRBJ1-2, with D unclear. Trimming took 3 bases from V and 4 from J, leaving 15 bases between them. CDR1 and CDR2 (germline): MNHEY, SVGAGI. The CDR3 has 15 amino acids. CDR3 sequence: CASSYVGARGYGYTF. The CDR3 nucleotides are TGTGCCAGCAGTTATGTGGGCGCTCGGGGCTATGGCTACACCTTC.

CDR3 protein: CASSLGQHNEQFF. The CDR3, as DNA: TGTGCCAGCAGCCTGGGACAGCACAATGAGCAGTTCTTC. The chain links TRBV7-9 to TRBJ2-1; 7 bases align to TRBD1. V gave up 5 bases and J gave up 5 bases; unmatched junction bases: 3. The germline CDR1 and CDR2 sequences are SEHNR and FQNEAQ (reference sequence). The CDR3 is 13 residues long.

The table lists this clone with a few counts. V gene TRBV6-6 combines with J gene TRBJ2-3, with TRBD1 identical over 9 bases. Germline lookup yields CDR1 MNHNY and CDR2 SVGAGI (reference sequence). The CDR3 has 15 amino acids. Trimming cost V 8 bases and J 4 bases; bases outside gene matches: 10. CDR3 region: CASRTGEQRADTQYF. CDR3 bases: TGTGCCAGCCGGACAGGGGAACAGCGAGCAGATACGCAGTATTTT.

This clone was recorded a few times. V gene TRBV7-2 combines with J gene TRBJ1-1; the D gene is possibly TRBD1 (5 bases). Germline V gene data show CDR1 as SGHTA and CDR2 as FQGNSA. The germline V and J ends were trimmed by 4 bases and 4 bases, with 16 bases remaining between them. This CDR3 is 15 amino acids long. CDR3 sequence: CASSSKKGVGTEAFF. The CDR3 coding sequence is TGTGCCAGCAGCTCCAAAAAAGGGGTGGGCACTGAAGCTTTCTTT.

The gene calls are TRBV6-5 and TRBJ1-1; 8 bases are shared with TRBD1. Germline trimming cut 6 bases from V and 1 base from J; bases unmatched to any gene: 4. This CDR3 comprises 14 residues. Germline V gives CDR1 MNHEY, CDR2 SVGAGI. CDR3 loop: CASRGQAKNTEAFF. The CDR3, as DNA: TGTGCCAGCAGGGGACAGGCCAAGAACACTGAAGCTTTCTTT.

This clone occurred a few times. The chain links TRBV28 to TRBJ2-7, with TRBD1 matching 7 bases. Trimming took 5 bases from V and 3 from J; bases not matched to a gene: 1. Germline V lookup: CDR1 MDHEN, CDR2 SYDVKM. The CDR3 sequence is 12 residues long. Written as DNA, the CDR3 is TGTGCCAGCAGTGGGACAGTCTACGAGCAGTACTTC. Translated, it gives CASSGTVYEQYF.

The genes are TRBV5-4 and TRBJ2-3, with 12 bases matching TRBD2. This CDR3 is 14 amino acids long. Trimming took 6 bases from V and 7 from J; bases not matched to a gene: 6. The germline gives CDR1 SGHNT, CDR2 YYREEE (reference sequence). The CDR3: CASKLAGGGYTQYF. For the CDR3, the DNA is TGTGCCAGCAAACTAGCGGGGGGCGGCTATACGCAGTATTTT.

Only a few counts were recorded for this clone. The CDR3 nucleotides are TGTGCCAGCAGCTGGGACAGGGGCGGCGAGCAGTACTTC. Protein sequence: CASSWDRGGEQYF. The chain is built from TRBV5-6 and TRBJ2-7; 10 positions match TRBD1. CDR1 SGHDT and CDR2 YYEEEE come from the germline V gene. The CDR3 contains 13 residues. V lost 3 bases to trimming and J lost 6 bases; unmatched junction nucleotides: 3.

V gene TRBV6-6 combines with J gene TRBJ1-6; possibly TRBD1 for D (5 bases). V was pared by 2 bases and J by 14 bases, with 16 bases between. CDR3 length equals 14 residues. CDR1 and CDR2 from the germline V gene are MNHNY and SVGAGI (reference sequence). The CDR3 protein is CASSYAQESLALHF. The CDR3 nucleotides read TGTGCCAGCAGTTACGCACAGGAATCTCTTGCCCTCCACTTT.